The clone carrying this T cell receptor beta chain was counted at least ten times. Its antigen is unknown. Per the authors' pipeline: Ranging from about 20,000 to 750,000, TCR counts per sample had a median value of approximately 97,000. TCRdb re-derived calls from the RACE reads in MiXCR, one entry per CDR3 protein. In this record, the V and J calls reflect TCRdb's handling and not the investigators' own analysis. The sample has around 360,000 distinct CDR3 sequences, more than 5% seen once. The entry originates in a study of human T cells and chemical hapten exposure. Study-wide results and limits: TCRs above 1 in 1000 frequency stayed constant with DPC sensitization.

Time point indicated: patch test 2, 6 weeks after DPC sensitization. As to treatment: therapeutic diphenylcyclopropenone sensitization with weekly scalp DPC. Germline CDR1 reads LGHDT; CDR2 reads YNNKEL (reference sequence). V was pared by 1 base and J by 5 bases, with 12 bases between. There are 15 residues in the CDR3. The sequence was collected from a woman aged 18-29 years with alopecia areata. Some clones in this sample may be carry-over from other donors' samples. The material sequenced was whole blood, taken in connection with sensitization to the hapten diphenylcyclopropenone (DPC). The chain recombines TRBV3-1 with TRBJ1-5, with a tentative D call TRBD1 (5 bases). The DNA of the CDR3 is TGTGCCAGCAGCCAAGGCGCAGGGTCAGATCAGCCCCAGCATTTT. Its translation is CASSQGAGSDQPQHF. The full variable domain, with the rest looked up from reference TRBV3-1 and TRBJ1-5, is DTAVSQTPKYLVTQMGNDKSIKCEQNLGHDTMYWYKQDSKKFLKIMFSYNNKELIINETVPNRFSPKSPDKAHLNLHINSLELGDSAVYFCASSQGAGSDQPQHFGDGTRLSIL.